The rows below give T cell receptor beta chains drawn from one sample of a study of control samples from healthy donors and cancer patients. Produced via immunoSEQ multiplex PCR; TCRdb's table is partial and in-frame only. The table lists around 120,000 clones, approximately 90% of them singletons. Sequencing input: blood. The receptors come from a woman in her 70s in good health. Both conserved end residues are part of each CDR3. D genes are given only for firm matches. Size is omitted from some rows. Given values are once, few, many or a class for expanded clones.

>TRBJ1-5|TRBV19|.|.
CASSKQQGTFSNQPQHF
TGTGCCAGTAGTAAACAACAGGGAACTTTTAGCAATCAGCCCCAGCATTTT
>TRBJ1-2|TRBV5-1|.|.
CASSEPTGDGYTF
TGCGCCAGCAGCGAGCCGACAGGAGATGGCTACACCTTC
>TRBJ2-7|TRBV14|.|.
CASSQGRGPGYEQYF
TGTGCCAGCAGCCAAGGGCGGGGGCCCGGATACGAGCAGTACTTC
>TRBJ2-5|TRBV10-3|.|.
CAISDSVGTQYF
TGTGCCATCAGTGATTCAGTGGGGACCCAGTACTTC
>TRBJ2-3|TRBV12-5|TRBD2|.
CASGSGLAGEADTQYF
TGTGCTAGTGGTTCGGGACTAGCGGGGGAGGCAGATACGCAGTATTTT
>TRBJ2-2|TRBV5-6|TRBD2|.
CASSSRLAGGYTGELFF
TGTGCCAGCAGCTCCCGACTAGCGGGGGGGTACACCGGGGAGCTGTTTTTT
>TRBJ2-3|TRBV7-6|.|.
CASSLATESTDTQYF
TGTGCCAGCAGCTTAGCGACCGAGAGCACAGATACGCAGTATTTT
>TRBJ2-1|TRBV7-3|.|.
CASSVAGVGNEQFF
TGTGCCAGCAGCGTAGCAGGAGTCGGCAATGAGCAGTTCTTC
>TRBJ2-5|TRBV6-5|.|.
CASSPTALWTQYF
TGTGCCAGCAGCCCGACAGCTTTGTGGACCCAGTACTTC
>TRBJ1-5|TRBV6-6|TRBD1|.
CASSYGRQGGNQPQHF
TGTGCCAGCAGTTACGGCCGACAGGGTGGCAATCAGCCCCAGCATTTT
>TRBJ2-1|TRBV11-2|TRBD2|.
CASSPWPGASGGNNEQFF
TGTGCCAGCAGCCCCTGGCCAGGGGCTAGCGGGGGAAACAATGAGCAGTTCTTC
>TRBJ1-1|TRBV6-2/TRBV6-3|TRBD1|.
CASSKGQGLEAEAFF
TGTGCCAGCAGTAAGGGACAGGGGCTGGAGGCTGAAGCTTTCTTT
>TRBJ2-1|TRBV10-3|.|.
CALRDPGHEQFF
TGTGCCCTCCGGGACCCAGGCCATGAGCAGTTCTTC
>TRBJ2-3|TRBV6-5|TRBD1|.
CASSRDRADTQYF
TGTGCCAGCAGTAGGGACAGGGCAGATACGCAGTATTTT
>TRBJ2-7|TRBV10-3|TRBD1|.
CAISEVGTGVFEQYF
TGTGCCATCAGTGAGGTAGGGACAGGGGTTTTTGAGCAGTACTTC
>TRBJ2-3|TRBV7-3|TRBD2|.
CASSANSGGLDTQYF
TGTGCCAGCAGTGCAAATAGCGGGGGGTTAGATACGCAGTATTTT
>TRBJ2-6|TRBV11-3|.|.
CASSLDRGSNVLTF
TGTGCCAGCAGCTTAGACCGGGGATCCAACGTCCTGACTTTC
>TRBJ2-7|TRBV4-1|.|.
CASSQGASYEQYF
TGCGCCAGCAGCCAAGGGGCCTCCTACGAGCAGTACTTC
>TRBJ2-1|TRBV5-1|.|.
CASSLVSSPYYNEQFF
TGCGCCAGCAGCTTGGTATCTAGCCCTTACTACAATGAGCAGTTCTTC
>TRBJ2-5|TRBV19|TRBD1|.
CASSTGTGIVETQYF
TGTGCCAGTAGCACCGGGACAGGGATCGTTGAGACCCAGTACTTC
>TRBJ1-2|TRBV6-5|TRBD1|.
CASKYRGAEGYTF
TGTGCCAGCAAATACAGGGGGGCGGAAGGCTACACCTTC
>TRBJ2-1|TRBV6-5|.|.
CASSYSVGEQFF
TGTGCCAGCAGTTACTCCGTGGGCGAGCAGTTCTTC
>TRBJ1-2|TRBV9|.|.
CASSVRDGNYGYTF
TGTGCCAGCAGCGTCCGGGACGGTAACTATGGCTACACCTTC
>TRBJ1-5|TRBV7-2|.|once
CASSLGPGHNQPQHF
TGTGCCAGCAGCTTAGGGCCGGGACACAATCAGCCCCAGCATTTT
>TRBJ2-7|TRBV7-6|.|once
CASSLGGIGPYEQYF
TGTGCCAGCAGCTTAGGGGGGATAGGGCCCTACGAGCAGTACTTC